The 27 T cell receptor beta chains given below trace back to one sample, sequenced in a study of T cells after posttransplantation cyclophosphamide. Assay used: immunoSEQ multiplex PCR; TCRdb lists only in-frame clones, some missing. Of tens of thousands of clones in the sample, 95% to 98% were seen once. The naive gate required viable CD3+CD4+ or CD3+CD8+ cells with CCR7+CD45RA+CD45RO-CD95-CD27+CD28+ phenotype. Source material: naive CD4+ T cells sorted from PBMCs. The receptors were sampled from a man aged 40-55 years in good health, CMV-negative, and a related stem cell transplant donor.

This clone was observed a single time. The CDR3 protein is CASSPRGAEYEQYF. The CDR3 DNA is TGTGCCAGCAGCCCTCGTGGAGCCGAATACGAGCAGTACTTC. The V call is TRBV7-9, the J call TRBJ2-7; no firm D call. CDR1 is SEHNR, CDR2 FQNEAQ, per germline (reference sequence). The CDR3 runs to 14 residues. Trimming pared 5 bases from V and 4 bases from J, leaving 15 bases between.

The gene calls are TRBV18 and TRBJ2-3; 7 positions agree with TRBD2. CDR3 length: 16 residues. The junction had 11 bases not matched to a gene; V was cut back by 3 bases and J by 5 bases. The V gene's germline CDR1 is KGHSH and CDR2 LQKENI. The CDR3: CASSPSVGEGQDTQYF. In nucleotides, the CDR3 is TGTGCCAGCTCACCTTCGGTGGGGGAGGGCCAAGATACGCAGTATTTT. The full variable domain, in which reference TRBV18 and TRBJ2-3 provide the parts outside the CDR3, is NAGVMQNPRHLVRRRGQEARLRCSPMKGHSHVYWYRQLPEEGLKFMVYLQKENIIDESGMPKERFSAEFPKEGPSILRIQQVVRGDSAAYFCASSPSVGEGQDTQYFGPGTRLTVL.

This clone appeared a single time. V is TRBV6-4 and J is TRBJ2-5; D possibly corresponds to TRBD2 (6 bases). CDR1 and CDR2 from the germline V gene are MRHNA and SNTAGT. V was shortened by 3 bases and J by 4 bases, with 9 bases between the two germline ends. The CDR3 loop spans 13 amino acids. The CDR3 region is CASSDSAGETQYF. The CDR3 bases are TGTGCCAGCAGTGATTCAGCGGGAGAGACCCAGTACTTC.

This clone has only one observation. The chain links TRBV5-1 to TRBJ1-2; 7 bases align to TRBD1. CDR1 is SGHRS, CDR2 YFSETQ, per germline. This CDR3 is built from 13 residues. J was trimmed by 3 bases and V by 4 bases; bases with no gene match: 3. CDR3 nucleotides: TGCGCCAGCAGCCGCAGGGGGGACTATGGCTACACCTTC. Its protein is CASSRRGDYGYTF.

This chain uses TRBV19 with TRBJ1-5; tentatively, D is TRBD1 (5 bases). The germline V and J ends were trimmed by 5 bases and 5 bases, with 16 bases remaining between them. This CDR3 contains 15 residues. Germline V gene sequence: CDR1 LNHDA, CDR2 SQIVND (reference sequence). CDR3 region: CASSSQGVEHQPQHF. The CDR3 bases are TGTGCCAGTAGTTCTCAAGGGGTCGAACATCAGCCCCAGCATTTT.

V usage is TRBV6-1 and J usage is TRBJ1-1; TRBD1 might be the D (6 bases). Trimming took off 1 base at V and 6 bases at J, with 18 bases between the two ends. The CDR3 totals 16 residues. Germline lookup yields CDR1 MNHNS and CDR2 SASEGT. The CDR3 reads CASSEGRGRGSAEAFF. CDR3 DNA sequence: TGTGCCAGCAGTGAAGGCAGGGGAAGGGGCAGCGCTGAAGCTTTCTTT.

This chain links TRBV14 with TRBJ2-1, with D possibly TRBD2 on 5 matching bases. Trimming removed 2 bases at V and 6 bases at J, with 14 bases between. The CDR3 contains 15 residues. Germline V gives CDR1 SGHDN, CDR2 FVKESK. CDR3 bases: TGTGCCAGCAGCCAACAGACTACCACCCCCAATGAGCAGTTCTTC. Its translation is CASSQQTTTPNEQFF.

This clone was observed once. V is TRBV11-2 and J is TRBJ2-1, with D unclear. The CDR3 runs to 13 residues. Trimming stripped 5 bases from V and 5 bases from J, with 10 bases between. Germline lookup yields CDR1 SGHAT and CDR2 FQNNGV. DNA of the CDR3: TGTGCCAGCAGCCCACTAAGGAACAATGAGCAGTTCTTC. Amino acids: CASSPLRNNEQFF.

The chain links TRBV9 to TRBJ1-1, with D perhaps TRBD1 (5 bases). This CDR3 is built from 16 residues. Trimming shortened V by 5 bases and J by 0 bases, and 17 bases separated the two germline ends. Germline V gene lookup returns CDR1 SGDLS and CDR2 YYNGEE. The CDR3 DNA is TGTGCCAGCAGTCCCGACAGCGTGGTTATGAACACTGAAGCTTTCTTT. Translated, it gives CASSPDSVVMNTEAFF.

This chain links TRBV11-2 with TRBJ1-2; D is ambiguous. Trimming pared 5 bases from V and 5 bases from J, leaving 9 bases between. The length of the CDR3 is 12 residues. From germline, CDR1 is SGHAT and CDR2 FQNNGV. CDR3 DNA sequence: TGTGCCAGCAGCCCGGGATTGTATGGCTACACCTTC. This codes for CASSPGLYGYTF.

In this sample, this clone turned up once. This chain joins TRBV19 and TRBJ2-2, with 8 bases that match TRBD2. The ends lost 4 bases at V and 4 bases at J; junction bases unmatched: 8. The CDR3 length is 16 residues. CDR1 and CDR2 from the germline V gene are LNHDA and SQIVND (reference sequence). For the CDR3, the DNA is TGTGCCAGTAGTACGGGAGGGCAGGGACCCACCGGGGAGCTGTTTTTT. Translation: CASSTGGQGPTGELFF.

The V gene is TRBV28, the J gene TRBJ1-2; D is possibly TRBD1 (6 bases). The CDR3 is 16 residues long. V lost 6 bases to trimming and J lost 2 bases, with 19 bases between them. Germline loops: CDR1 MDHEN, CDR2 SYDVKM. The CDR3 nucleotides read TGTGCCAGCAGGTCGAGCAGGGGATCAGGCAACTATGGCTACACCTTC. This encodes CASRSSRGSGNYGYTF.

The rearrangement joins TRBV30 to TRBJ2-1, with 11 bases matching TRBD2. CDR3 length equals 13 residues. Germline assignment: CDR1 GTSNPN and CDR2 SVGIG (reference sequence). V lost 3 bases to trimming and J lost 5 bases; unmatched junction nucleotides: 0. CDR3 region: CAWRTSGNNEQFF. The CDR3 coding sequence is TGTGCCTGGAGGACTAGCGGGAACAATGAGCAGTTCTTC.

The rearrangement uses TRBV11-3 and TRBJ1-1; 8 nucleotides agree with TRBD1. Trimming at V came to 6 bases and at J to 4 bases, leaving 4 bases not matched to a gene. Germline loops: CDR1 SGHNT, CDR2 YENEEA. The CDR3 is 13 residues long. The CDR3 region has the DNA TGTGCCAGCAGTCGGGACAGGAGCACTGAAGCTTTCTTT. Encoded protein: CASSRDRSTEAFF.

The chain is built from TRBV25-1 and TRBJ2-7; a possible D gene is TRBD1 (6 bases). V dropped 5 bases and J dropped 2 bases, with 10 bases sitting between them. Germline-derived CDR1 and CDR2 are MGHDK and SYGVNS. The CDR3 length is 13 residues. The CDR3 reads CASSLQGPYEQYF. CDR3 DNA: TGTGCCAGCAGTTTACAGGGCCCCTACGAGCAGTACTTC.

The V gene is TRBV28, the J gene TRBJ1-5; perhaps TRBD1 as D (5 bases). CDR1 and CDR2 from the germline V gene are MDHEN and SYDVKM. This CDR3 comprises 15 residues. The V gene lost 6 bases and the J gene lost 3 bases, with 15 bases spanning the gap. The CDR3 DNA reads as TGTGCCAGCAGCGGGAAGGGAGGGGTCAATCAGCCCCAGCATTTT. Protein sequence: CASSGKGGVNQPQHF.

V usage is TRBV7-8 and J usage is TRBJ2-2; the D gene is possibly TRBD1 (7 bases). V was clipped by 0 bases and J by 6 bases, with 14 bases between them. CDR3 size: 16 residues. Germline V gene sequence: CDR1 SGHVS, CDR2 FQNEAQ. For the CDR3, the DNA is TGTGCCAGCAGCTTAGCGCTTGCAGGGGGGTCCGGGGAGCTGTTTTTT. It specifies CASSLALAGGSGELFF.

The rearrangement uses TRBV4-2 and TRBJ1-5; maybe TRBD1 (6 bases). The CDR3 spans 14 residues. Trimming took 0 bases from V and 4 from J, leaving 7 bases between them. CDR1 and CDR2 from the germline V gene are LGHNA and YNFKEQ. This CDR3 is CASSQDRGNQPQHF. The CDR3 DNA reads as TGTGCCAGCAGCCAAGACAGGGGAAATCAGCCCCAGCATTTT.

The J gene is TRBJ2-1, the V gene TRBV19; maybe TRBD2 (6 bases). This CDR3 region has 11 residues. The germline gives CDR1 LNHDA, CDR2 SQIVND (reference sequence). V dropped 6 bases and J dropped 6 bases, with 6 bases sitting between them. The CDR3 region has the DNA TGTGCCAGTAGGGGGGGCAATGAGCAGTTCTTC. This sequence encodes CASRGGNEQFF.

The V and J genes are TRBV5-1 and TRBJ2-7; 9 nucleotides agree with TRBD2. Trimming removed 0 bases from V and 6 bases from J; junction bases left unmatched: 7. CDR3 size: 15 residues. The germline CDR1 and CDR2 sequences are SGHRS and YFSETQ. The DNA for the CDR3 is TGCGCCAGCAGCTTGGAGGGCGGGAGGGCCGTCGAGCAGTACTTC. Translated, it gives CASSLEGGRAVEQYF.

The J gene is TRBJ2-5, the V gene TRBV29-1, with 12 bases fitting TRBD1. The end of the DNA aligns better with TRBJ2-7, so the J call may be wrong. CDR1 is SQVTM and CDR2 is ANQGSEA in the germline V gene. The CDR3 consists of 13 residues. The chain's CDR3 is CSARDRGQYEQYF. The DNA of the CDR3 is TGCAGCGCCCGGGACAGGGGGCAGTACGAGCAGTACTTC.

The chain is built from TRBV11-2 and TRBJ1-2, with TRBD1 as a possible D gene (5 bases). V lost 3 bases and J 9 bases, leaving 17 bases between the germline ends. The CDR3 is made up of 14 amino acids. The germline V gene has CDR1 SGHAT and CDR2 FQNNGV. The DNA for the CDR3 is TGTGCCAGCAGCTTGGGCCAGGGTGGCGTAAGCTACACCTTC. This encodes CASSLGQGGVSYTF.

The J gene is TRBJ2-7, the V gene TRBV6-5, with 7 nucleotides matching TRBD1. V gave up 7 bases and J gave up 5 bases; unmatched junction bases: 14. This CDR3 has 15 amino acids. Germline CDR1 reads MNHEY; CDR2 reads SVGAGI. The CDR3 DNA reads as TGTGCCAGCACTCCACCACAGGGGAATCGGAACGAGCAGTACTTC. It encodes CASTPPQGNRNEQYF.

The chain has TRBV19 and TRBJ1-6; tentatively, D is TRBD1 (5 bases). The CDR3 is 17 residues long. V was shortened by 2 bases and J by 10 bases, with 21 bases between the two germline ends. Germline V gene sequence: CDR1 LNHDA, CDR2 SQIVND (reference sequence). The CDR3 loop reads CASSIRPYPGKRSPLHF. The CDR3, as DNA: TGTGCCAGTAGTATAAGGCCCTACCCAGGGAAGAGGTCACCCCTCCACTTT.

The chain recombines TRBV29-1 with TRBJ2-5; 7 bases are shared with TRBD1. This CDR3 spans 13 amino acids. CDR1 and CDR2 from the germline V gene are SQVTM and ANQGSEA. Trimming at V came to 6 bases and at J to 4 bases, leaving 8 bases not matched to a gene. CDR3 protein: CSVATGVGETQYF. The CDR3 bases are TGCAGCGTGGCAACAGGGGTCGGAGAGACCCAGTACTTC.

This chain links TRBV18 with TRBJ2-1; perhaps TRBD2 as D (6 bases). The ends were cut back, 2 bases at V and 5 bases at J, with 13 bases in the middle. Germline CDR1 is KGHSH and CDR2 is LQKENI. The CDR3 runs to 15 residues. CDR3 loop: CASSPSGPTNNEQFF. The CDR3 DNA sequence: TGTGCCAGCTCACCAAGCGGGCCAACTAACAATGAGCAGTTCTTC.

This clone came up once. The V call is TRBV5-3, the J call TRBJ2-6; D is possibly TRBD2 (5 bases). TRBV5-3 has ORF status, its function being uncertain. The V end was cut by 4 bases, the J end by 0 bases, with 20 bases between. CDR3 length: 19 amino acids. CDR3 coding DNA: TGTGCCAGAAGCCCCTACATCCGGGATTGCAGCTCTGGGGCCAACGTCCTGACTTTC. This codes for CARSPYIRDCSSGANVLTF.